This is a list of T cell receptor beta chains from one sample in a study of shared clonotypes between healthy human individuals. The assay was immunoSEQ multiplex PCR, and TCRdb's table has in-frame clones only and misses some. The sample yields under 850,000 clones, 80% to 95% seen once. The source material was naive CD8+ T cells sorted from blood. The receptors were gathered from a man aged 30 to 39 in good health. Both conserved end residues are part of each CDR3. A D gene is named only where the DNA matches it firmly. Some rows have no size entry. The others give once, few or many, or a class for an expanded clone.

V	J	size	length	D	CDR3	DNA
TRBV7-2	TRBJ2-2	few	14	.	CASSPNRGSGELFF	TGTGCCAGCAGCCCTAATCGGGGCTCCGGGGAGCTGTTTTTT
TRBV19	TRBJ2-1	.	17	TRBD2	CASSPSWTSMEYNEQFF	TGTGCCAGTAGTCCAAGTTGGACTAGCATGGAATACAATGAGCAGTTCTTC
TRBV29-1	TRBJ1-1	.	14	.	CSVEEGGALTEAFF	TGCAGCGTTGAAGAGGGGGGGGCCTTGACTGAAGCTTTCTTT
TRBV4-3	TRBJ2-6	.	16	.	CASSQSPGSGANVLTF	TGCGCCAGCAGCCAATCTCCGGGTTCTGGGGCCAACGTCCTGACTTTC
TRBV2	TRBJ1-2	.	13	.	CASPEGGGYGYTF	TGTGCCAGCCCAGAGGGGGGGGGCTATGGCTACACCTTC
TRBV28	TRBJ2-7	.	12	.	CASTIMGGEQYF	TGTGCCAGCACCATCATGGGGGGCGAGCAGTACTTC
TRBV5-1	TRBJ2-2	.	19	TRBD2	CASSPPGVGRGMDTGELFF	TGCGCCAGCAGCCCCCCCGGGGTGGGGAGGGGCATGGACACCGGGGAGCTGTTTTTT
TRBV29-1	TRBJ2-2	.	14	TRBD2	CSVEGLAGDGELFF	TGCAGCGTTGAGGGACTAGCGGGAGACGGGGAGCTGTTTTTT
TRBV6-4	TRBJ2-5	once	19	.	CASSDSPLLTSTPGINQYF	TGTGCCAGCAGTGACAGTCCCCTCTTGACTTCTACCCCGGGGATAAACCAGTACTTC
TRBV13	TRBJ2-7	.	14	.	CASSLGGSVYEQYF	TGTGCCAGCAGCTTAGGCGGGTCGGTTTACGAGCAGTACTTC
TRBV2	TRBJ2-7	.	13	.	CASKGLADYEQYF	TGTGCCAGCAAGGGGCTAGCTGACTACGAGCAGTACTTC
TRBV13	TRBJ2-5	.	15	TRBD2	CASSLRTREKETQYF	TGTGCCAGCAGCTTAAGGACTAGGGAGAAAGAGACCCAGTACTTC
TRBV25-1	TRBJ2-7	.	16	.	CASSQGSAGIRYEQYF	TGTGCCAGCAGCCAAGGGTCGGCAGGGATAAGGTACGAGCAGTACTTC
TRBV29-1	TRBJ2-3	.	15	.	CSVEEKGSSTDTQYF	TGCAGCGTTGAAGAAAAGGGATCGAGCACAGATACGCAGTATTTT
TRBV10-3	TRBJ2-7	.	15	.	CAISRGLSSSYEQYF	TGTGCCATCAGTCGAGGACTATCCAGCTCCTACGAGCAGTACTTC
TRBV28	TRBJ2-7	.	14	.	CASGIGGGDYEQYF	TGTGCCAGTGGGATAGGAGGGGGGGACTACGAGCAGTACTTC
TRBV9	TRBJ2-1	.	16	.	CASSAPRRTGYNEQFF	TGTGCCAGCAGCGCCCCCCGGCGAACAGGATACAATGAGCAGTTCTTC
TRBV13	TRBJ2-1	.	12	.	CASSDLANEQFF	TGTGCCAGCAGCGATCTAGCAAATGAGCAGTTCTTC
TRBV2	TRBJ1-1	.	19	.	CASSELLIRDTLPNTEAFF	TGTGCCAGCAGTGAGCTCCTGATCCGGGACACCTTACCGAACACTGAAGCTTTCTTT
TRBV27	TRBJ2-3	.	14	.	CASSLGSPTDTQYF	TGTGCCAGCAGTCTCGGGAGTCCCACAGATACGCAGTATTTT
TRBV5-8	TRBJ1-3	.	16	.	CASSYRDLSSGNTIYF	TGTGCCAGCAGCTACCGGGACCTCAGCTCTGGAAACACCATATATTTT
TRBV19	TRBJ2-1	.	13	TRBD1	CATSPQGTDEQFF	TGTGCCACGTCACCCCAGGGGACAGATGAGCAGTTCTTC
TRBV28	TRBJ2-7	.	14	.	CASSKTLDGDEQYF	TGTGCCAGCAGTAAGACCCTGGACGGTGACGAGCAGTACTTC
TRBV27	TRBJ2-5	.	13	.	CASSLNAMETQYF	TGTGCCAGCAGTTTAAATGCGATGGAGACCCAGTACTTC
TRBV27	TRBJ2-3	once	16	TRBD2	CASSQRTSGNTDTQYF	TGTGCCAGCAGTCAACGGACTAGCGGGAACACAGATACGCAGTATTTT
TRBV7-9	TRBJ2-7	once	16	.	CASSLGSGESSYEQYF	TGTGCCAGCAGCTTAGGGTCAGGAGAGAGCTCCTACGAGCAGTACTTC
TRBV6-1	TRBJ2-7	.	14	.	CASSLNGLRYEQYF	TGTGCCAGCAGTCTCAATGGACTTCGCTACGAGCAGTACTTC
TRBV2	TRBJ2-6	.	14	.	CASSTESGANVLTF	TGTGCCAGCAGCACAGAATCTGGGGCCAACGTCCTGACTTTC
TRBV28	TRBJ1-3	.	13	.	CASSDISGNTIYF	TGTGCCAGCAGCGATATCTCTGGAAACACCATATATTTT